These 19 T cell receptor beta chains were sequenced from one sample in a study of blood T cell repertoires in COVID-19. Profiled with immunoSEQ multiplex PCR; TCRdb holds only in-frame clones, not every one. The sample consists of roughly 310,000 clones, roughly nine tenths of them appearing once. Sequencing was performed on peripheral blood. Every receptor here comes from a woman aged 30 to 39 with COVID-19, enrolled during active disease.

The chain employs TRBV10-3 and TRBJ1-4, with D uncertain. Germline lookup yields CDR1 ENHRY and CDR2 SYGVKD. Trimming shortened V by 10 bases and J by 3 bases, and 18 bases separated the two germline ends. The CDR3 loop spans 15 amino acids. CDR3 nucleotide sequence: TGTGCCACCATGGGCTCCCCTCGCCCTAATGAAAAACTGTTTTTT. Its protein product is CATMGSPRPNEKLFF.

The chain employs TRBV21-1 and TRBJ1-2; the DNA was not used to check the table's D call, TRBD1. TRBV21-1 is a recognized pseudogene. The CDR3 extends over 14 amino acids. The CDR3 sequence is CASSKEKGAYGYTF. CDR3 DNA: TGTGCCAGCAGCAAAGAGAAGGGGGCCTATGGCTACACCTTC.

The chain combines TRBV19 with TRBJ1-2; 7 bases line up with TRBD1. The CDR3 extends over 14 amino acids. From germline, CDR1 is LNHDA and CDR2 SQIVND (reference sequence). The junction had 1 base not matched to a gene; V was cut back by 1 base and J by 2 bases. CDR3 region: CASSIVGGNYGYTF. The CDR3 coding sequence is TGTGCCAGTAGTATAGTAGGGGGCAACTATGGCTACACCTTC. Full variable domain (outside the CDR3, taken from reference TRBV19 and TRBJ1-2): DGGITQSPKYLFRKEGQNVTLSCEQNLNHDAMYWYRQDPGQGLRLIYYSQIVNDFQKGDIAEGYSVSREKKESFPLTVTSAQKNPTAFYLCASSIVGGNYGYTFGSGTRLTVV.

The V call is TRBV27, the J call TRBJ1-6; 11 bases agree with TRBD1. CDR1 MNHEY and CDR2 SMNVEV come from the germline V gene (reference sequence). The CDR3 has 14 residues. With 6 bases clipped from V and 8 bases from J, the junction kept 3 bases outside the gene matches. The CDR3 region is CASRGQGEHSPLHF. The CDR3 nucleotides read TGTGCCAGCAGGGGACAGGGGGAACATTCACCCCTCCACTTT.

The CDR3 bases are TGTGCCAGCAGCCCAGGACTAGCGGCTTACACAGATACGCAGTATTTT. Encoded protein: CASSPGLAAYTDTQYF. The rearrangement joins TRBV7-8 to TRBJ2-3; 10 bases line up with TRBD2. After removal of 5 bases from V and 2 bases from J, the junction contained 7 bases not matched to a gene. This CDR3 is built from 16 residues. Germline lookup yields CDR1 SGHVS and CDR2 FQNEAQ.

The CDR3 protein is CASSTPGTVNTEAFF. In DNA, the CDR3 is TGTGCCAGCAGTACCCCCGGGACAGTTAACACTGAAGCTTTCTTT. The rearrangement uses TRBV6-5 and TRBJ1-1, with 7 bases fitting TRBD1. The trim removed 5 bases at V and 2 bases at J, leaving 8 bases unmatched. This CDR3 comprises 15 residues. CDR1 MNHEY and CDR2 SVGAGI come from the germline V gene.

This chain connects TRBV6-5 to TRBJ2-7; the match to TRBD1 covers 9 bases. The CDR3 spans 14 residues. From germline, CDR1 is MNHEY and CDR2 SVGAGI. V shed 4 bases, J shed 5 bases, and the junction held 6 bases outside the gene matches. Here the CDR3 DNA reads TGTGCCAGCAGTTGGGACAGGGCGGCCCACGAGCAGTACTTC. Protein product: CASSWDRAAHEQYF.

The V call is TRBV3-1 (or the pseudogene TRBV3-2), the J call TRBJ2-7; D is possibly TRBD2 (5 bases). V dropped 4 bases and J dropped 2 bases, with 18 bases sitting between them. This CDR3 is 16 amino acids long. Germline V gene lookup returns CDR1 LGHDT and CDR2 YNNKEL (reference sequence). Here the CDR3 reads CASSPLPRTGTYEQYF. The CDR3 nucleotides read TGTGCCAGCAGCCCCCTGCCTCGGACTGGAACCTACGAGCAGTACTTC.

The rearrangement joins TRBV28 to TRBJ1-5; TRBD1 agrees at 11 bases. CDR1 and CDR2 (germline): MDHEN, SYDVKM. The CDR3 extends over 18 amino acids. With V trimmed by 1 base and J by 1 base, 6 bases remained unmatched. The CDR3 DNA sequence: TGTGCCAGCAGTTTATTCGGGACAGGGGGACTAAGCAATCAGCCCCAGCATTTT. Encoded protein: CASSLFGTGGLSNQPQHF. Using reference TRBV28 and TRBJ1-5 for the parts outside the CDR3, the full variable domain is DVKVTQSSRYLVKRTGEKVFLECVQDMDHENMFWYRQDPGLGLRLIYFSYDVKMKEKGDIPEGYSVSREKKERFSLILESASTNQTSMYLCASSLFGTGGLSNQPQHFGDGTRLSIL.

About this clone itself: Distinct nucleotide sequences in the sample also encode this CDR3. V and J are TRBV5-5 and TRBJ1-1; no definite D call. The CDR3 runs to 12 residues. Germline values: CDR1 SGHKS, CDR2 YYEKEE (reference sequence). V lost 4 bases and J 2 bases, leaving 6 bases between the germline ends. In nucleotides, the CDR3 is TGTGCCAGCAGCCTAACCAACACTGAAGCTTTCTTT. Translated, it gives CASSLTNTEAFF.

This rearrangement joins TRBV4-1 to TRBJ2-3, with TRBD2 identical over 10 bases. In germline, CDR1 is MGHRA, CDR2 YSYEKL. The V segment lost 6 bases and the J segment 3 bases; nucleotides outside the gene matches: 9. The CDR3 has 16 residues. The CDR3 DNA reads as TGCGCCAGCAGACCCCAGCGGGAGGGCCATACAGATACGCAGTATTTT. Translated: CASRPQREGHTDTQYF.

The rearrangement joins TRBV2 to TRBJ1-2, with D perhaps matching TRBD1 (5 bases). In germline, CDR1 is SNHLY, CDR2 FYNNEI. The CDR3 extends over 15 amino acids. The germline V and J ends were trimmed by 0 bases and 0 bases, with 8 bases remaining between them. CDR3 in amino acids: CASSEAGQPNYGYTF. In DNA, the CDR3 is TGTGCCAGCAGTGAAGCAGGACAACCTAACTATGGCTACACCTTC.

A note on this clone: Its ends do not fully match the called genes, so a read error is possible. This chain links TRBV29-1 with TRBJ1-1, with 7 bases identical to TRBD1. The CDR3 contains 14 residues. Germline V gives CDR1 SQVTM, CDR2 ANQGSEA. The CDR3 region has the DNA TGCAGCGTTGAAGGAAGCGAGGGGGCAATTTTCCCCACTTTT. Its translation: CSVEGSEGAIFPTF.

The chain couples TRBV5-6 to TRBJ1-1; TRBD1 aligns across 10 bases. The V segment lost 0 bases and the J segment 5 bases; nucleotides outside the gene matches: 4. CDR1 is SGHDT, CDR2 YYEEEE, per germline. The CDR3 loop spans 15 amino acids. The CDR3 spells CASSLGTGGITEAFF. The CDR3 DNA follows: TGTGCCAGCAGCTTGGGGACAGGGGGGATAACTGAAGCTTTCTTT.

The gene calls are TRBV5-4 and TRBJ1-2; TRBD1 matches 11 bases. This CDR3 comprises 14 residues. V was pared by 5 bases and J by 7 bases, with 7 bases of the junction left unmatched. Germline loops: CDR1 SGHNT, CDR2 YYREEE (reference sequence). CDR3: CASRPGQGAFGYTF. The CDR3 coding sequence is TGTGCCAGCAGACCTGGACAGGGGGCGTTTGGCTACACCTTC.

This clone came up once. V and J are TRBV7-9 and TRBJ2-4; 7 positions agree with TRBD1. From germline, CDR1 is SEHNR and CDR2 FQNEAQ (reference sequence). V dropped 8 bases and J dropped 6; count of bases not matched to a gene: 4. CDR3 length: 12 amino acids. This chain's CDR3 is CASGQDGNIQYF. As DNA, the CDR3 is TGTGCCAGCGGACAGGACGGAAACATTCAGTACTTC.

The CDR3: CASSSFQGNGYTF. The CDR3 bases are TGTGCCAGCAGTTCTTTCCAGGGGAATGGCTACACCTTC. The chain recombines TRBV12-3 or TRBV12-4 with TRBJ1-2; tentative D call: TRBD1 (6 bases). With 4 bases removed from V and 6 bases from J, the gap between germline ends came to 12 bases. The CDR3 consists of 13 residues.

The chain has TRBV5-5 and TRBJ2-4, with D perhaps TRBD2 (5 bases). The germline V gene encodes CDR1 SGHKS and CDR2 YYEKEE (reference sequence). This CDR3 has 17 amino acids. Trimming left V 3 bases short and J 1 base short, with 17 bases between. The CDR3 DNA reads as TGTGCCAGCAGCTCTGGACGGGGTGCTTCGGCCAAAAACATTCAGTACTTC. Protein sequence: CASSSGRGASAKNIQYF.

The chain has TRBV6-4 and TRBJ2-1; a possible D gene is TRBD2 (6 bases). The CDR3 is 17 residues long. The germline V and J ends were trimmed by 0 bases and 0 bases, with 12 bases remaining between them. Germline V lookup: CDR1 MRHNA, CDR2 SNTAGT. CDR3 loop: CASSDSLAPSSYNEQFF. CDR3 nucleotides: TGTGCCAGCAGTGACTCGCTAGCGCCTAGCTCCTACAATGAGCAGTTCTTC.